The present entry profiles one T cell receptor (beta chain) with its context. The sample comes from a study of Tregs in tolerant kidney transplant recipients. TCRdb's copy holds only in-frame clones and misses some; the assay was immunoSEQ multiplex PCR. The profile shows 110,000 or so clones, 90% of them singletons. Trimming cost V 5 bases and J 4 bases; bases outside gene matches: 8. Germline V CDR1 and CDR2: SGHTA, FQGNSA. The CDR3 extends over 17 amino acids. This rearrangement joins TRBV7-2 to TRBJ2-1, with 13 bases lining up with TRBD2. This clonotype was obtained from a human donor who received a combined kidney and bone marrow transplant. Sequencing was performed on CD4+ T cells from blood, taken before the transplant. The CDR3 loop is CASSLRTSGSLYNEQFF. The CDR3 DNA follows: TGTGCCAGCAGCCTCCGGACTAGCGGGAGTCTGTACAATGAGCAGTTCTTC.